This entry lists 5 T cell receptor beta chains sequenced from one sample in a study of CD8 T cells in Susac syndrome. cDNA came from about 0.5 to 1 ug RNA primed by random hexamers. Using its own MiXCR run on the immunoSEQ multiplex PCR reads, TCRdb lists one record per CDR3 protein. The sample lists around 140,000 distinct CDR3 sequences, roughly 80% occurring once. The material sequenced was CD8+ T cells from PBMCs. The receptors originated from a human donor with multiple sclerosis.

This chain links TRBV19 with TRBJ1-2; D perhaps matches TRBD1 (6 bases). V lost 7 bases and J 8 bases, leaving 20 bases between the germline ends. Per the germline V gene, CDR1 is LNHDA and CDR2 is SQIVND (reference sequence). This CDR3 is built from 14 residues. CDR3 DNA sequence: TGTGCCAGTACCGCACCCTCGACAGGATTCGGCTACACCTTC. It encodes CASTAPSTGFGYTF.

Here the CDR3 reads CASSYDMGLAGTGELFF. The DNA of the CDR3 is TGTGCCAGCAGTTACGATATGGGACTAGCTGGCACCGGGGAGCTGTTTTTT. V and J are TRBV6-5 and TRBJ2-2; TRBD2 matches at 9 bases. The germline CDR1 and CDR2 sequences are MNHEY and SVGAGI. The CDR3 totals 17 residues. The junction had 8 bases not matched to a gene; V was cut back by 2 bases and J by 4 bases.

The count of this clonotype is one. The chain carries TRBV7-2 and TRBJ1-2, with 7 bases aligning to TRBD1. Germline V gives CDR1 SGHTA, CDR2 FQGNSA. J was trimmed by 4 bases and V by 4 bases; bases with no gene match: 15. The CDR3 covers 17 residues. The CDR3 reads CASSSGQDLYNGYGYTF. The DNA for the CDR3 is TGTGCCAGCAGCTCAGGACAGGACCTTTACAACGGCTATGGCTACACCTTC.

This clonotype was seen repeatedly, ten times or more. The chain is built from TRBV5-1 and TRBJ2-3; unclear D gene. Germline-derived CDR1 and CDR2 are SGHRS and YFSETQ. V was cut by 7 bases and J by 4 bases, with 10 bases left in between. The CDR3 spans 12 residues. The DNA for the CDR3 is TGCGCCAGCGGGGTAGAAGCAGATACGCAGTATTTT. Protein: CASGVEADTQYF.

This clonotype was detected a few times. J is TRBJ2-1 and V is TRBV3-1, with TRBD1 as a possible D gene (6 bases). The ends were cut back, 0 bases at V and 15 bases at J, with 18 bases in the middle. The CDR3 contains 14 residues. CDR1 is LGHDT and CDR2 is YNNKEL in the germline V gene (reference sequence). As DNA, the CDR3 is TGTGCCAGCAGCCAAGAGCGCCCTTCACAGGGTCGGTTCTTC. Amino acid sequence: CASSQERPSQGRFF.